These T cell receptor beta chains were read from a single sample in a study of blood T cell repertoires in COVID-19. Assay: immunoSEQ multiplex PCR; the TCRdb copy retains only in-frame clones and omits some. The sample records 200,000 or so clones, 88% being singletons. Sequenced: PBMCs or T cells enriched from blood (not recorded which). The receptor source for this set is a woman in her twenties or thirties who had recovered from COVID-19. Both conserved end residues are part of each CDR3.

V: TRBV9; length: 15; CDR3: CASSLLGGAQETQYF
V: TRBV4-3; length: 16; CDR3: CASSQGVTLANEKLFF
V: TRBV4-3; length: 13; CDR3: CASSLSRAGTQYF
V: TRBV15; length: 14; CDR3: CATSLTGSTDTQYF
V: TRBV7-9; length: 13; CDR3: CASSLDRAYGYTF
V: TRBV7-9; length: 17; CDR3: CASRTSMDRDRQETQYF
V: TRBV6-2/TRBV6-3; length: 16; CDR3: CASRPLLTGGNTEAFF
V: TRBV11-2; length: 13; CDR3: CASSFPGEYGYTF
V: TRBV5-6; length: 14; CDR3: CASSLSLIVGEQYF
V: TRBV11-3; length: 16; CDR3: CASSERTSGGLETQYF
V: TRBV2; length: 14; CDR3: CASSEYRGRSGYTF
V: TRBV5-5; length: 16; CDR3: CASIPGGLPNTGELFF
V: TRBV5-1; length: 15; CDR3: CASRQQGLEIEKLFF
V: TRBV11-3; length: 13; CDR3: CASSFMRNTEAFF
V: TRBV4-3; length: 14; CDR3: CASSQGAFGGELFF
V: TRBV11-2; length: 12; CDR3: CASSPPGGTQYF
V: TRBV7-8; length: 18; CDR3: CASSLVGTGAGGGEKLFF
V: TRBV13; length: 15; CDR3: CASSQSGGGTDTQYF
V: TRBV9; length: 14; CDR3: CASSVNRGTDTQYF
V: TRBV10-3; length: 14; CDR3: CAISYTSGGYEQYF
V: TRBV7-6; length: 17; CDR3: CASSVKGLAGTYNEQFF
V: TRBV5-1; length: 15; CDR3: CASSLDSPTTDTQYF
V: TRBV7-2; length: 13; CDR3: CASSLRTDGELFF
V: TRBV3-1/TRBV3-2; length: 16; CDR3: CASSHADRGGNQPQHF
V: TRBV21-1; length: 18; CDR3: CASSKQRDRGSMNTEAFF
V: TRBV4-2; length: 17; CDR3: CASSHVRTSGGAGELFF
V: TRBV16; length: 15; CDR3: CASSQSGGNTGELFF
V: TRBV3-1/TRBV3-2; length: 16; CDR3: CASSHETSGAQETQYF
V: TRBV6-5; length: 11; CDR3: CASIGSGGYTF
V: TRBV5-6; length: 14; CDR3: CASSLGEVGQPQHF
V: TRBV7-3; length: 18; CDR3: CASSLGPLAGEVADTQYF
V: TRBV7-2; length: 14; CDR3: CASSLDRGQATQYF
V: TRBV27; length: 13; CDR3: CASSFGGNTEAFF
V: TRBV6-5; length: 14; CDR3: CASMTSGFPDTQYF
V: TRBV14; length: 15; CDR3: CASSQDWAHQETQYF
V: TRBV4-3; length: 17; CDR3: CASSQERPRGSSYEQYF
V: TRBV7-6; length: 15; CDR3: CASSLGTGRQETQYF
V: TRBV6-5; length: 16; CDR3: CASSYSLAGGLYEQYF
V: TRBV7-2; length: 15; CDR3: CASSPERRAGYGYTF
V: TRBV3-1/TRBV3-2; length: 14; CDR3: CASRDRGENYGYTF